Below, 32 T cell receptor beta chains from the same sample are listed, as sequenced in a study of early T cells in non-severe SARS-CoV-2 infection. MiXCR was run by TCRdb on the 5' RACE reads, yielding one entry per CDR3 protein. The top ten hold roughly 2.5% of the sample, which has under 30,000 distinct CDR3 sequences, 5.5% seen once. The sequenced material came from whole blood. The receptors shown here come from an adult who was a healthcare worker with PCR-confirmed SARS-CoV-2 infection or an uninfected control (not recorded which).

This clonotype was seen at least ten times. The gene calls are TRBV11-3 and TRBJ1-5; no clear D. The CDR3 covers 13 residues. CDR1 and CDR2 (germline): SGHNT, YENEEA. Trimming took off 5 bases at V and 3 bases at J, with 8 bases between the two ends. The CDR3 nucleotides are TGTGCCAGCAGCAGATATGACAATCAGCCCCAGCATTTT. It is translated as CASSRYDNQPQHF.

This clonotype was recorded many times. The genes are TRBV20-1 and TRBJ1-6; D may be TRBD1 (5 bases). The V and J ends lost 0 bases and 8 bases respectively, with 17 bases between them. CDR1 DFQATT and CDR2 SNEGSKA come from the germline V gene (reference sequence). This CDR3 spans 16 amino acids. The CDR3 region is CSARDVRAGTDSPLHF. CDR3 DNA: TGCAGTGCTAGAGATGTGAGGGCGGGGACGGATTCACCCCTCCACTTT.

This clonotype appeared a few times. The chain recombines TRBV2 with TRBJ2-7, with a tentative D call TRBD1 (6 bases). The length of the CDR3 is 14 residues. Germline V lookup: CDR1 SNHLY, CDR2 FYNNEI. The ends were cut back, 6 bases at V and 0 bases at J, with 12 bases in the middle. CDR3 nucleotides: TGTGCCAGCAGGGTTGGACAGAGCTCCTACGAGCAGTACTTC. It specifies CASRVGQSSYEQYF.

The chain carries TRBV5-1 and TRBJ1-2, with D unclear. CDR3 length equals 16 residues. The V gene's germline CDR1 is SGHRS and CDR2 YFSETQ. The V end lost 4 bases, the J end lost 8 bases, and 24 bases lay between the germline ends. CDR3 residues: CASSPDDLGQGLGYTF. DNA for the CDR3: TGCGCCAGCAGCCCTGATGACCTTGGTCAAGGGTTAGGCTACACCTTC.

This chain connects TRBV7-6 to TRBJ2-5; 12 bases are a match to TRBD2. Germline V gene lookup returns CDR1 SGHVS and CDR2 FNYEAQ. CDR3 size: 14 residues. With V trimmed by 5 bases and J by 11 bases, 9 bases remained unmatched. The CDR3 sequence: CASSLSQGLAGQYF. For the CDR3, the DNA is TGTGCCAGCAGCCTGTCCCAAGGACTAGCGGGGCAGTACTTC.

This clonotype was seen repeatedly, ten times or more. The V and J genes are TRBV7-9 and TRBJ1-1; TRBD1 is a possible D gene (5 bases). The CDR3 totals 14 residues. V was cut by 5 bases and J by 11 bases, with 21 bases left in between. CDR1 is SEHNR, CDR2 FQNEAQ, per germline (reference sequence). CDR3 region: CASSAVGAGVRAFF. Written as DNA, the CDR3 is TGTGCCAGCAGCGCCGTTGGGGCGGGGGTTCGGGCTTTCTTT.

The genes are TRBV7-9 and TRBJ2-1, with a possible D match to TRBD2 (5 bases). From germline, CDR1 is SEHNR and CDR2 FQNEAQ (reference sequence). The CDR3 contains 15 residues. V lost 3 bases and J 7 bases, leaving 16 bases between the germline ends. CDR3 residues: CASSFVRGDINEQFF. DNA of the CDR3: TGTGCCAGCAGCTTCGTACGGGGTGATATTAATGAGCAGTTCTTC.

This clonotype occurred many times. The V and J genes are TRBV10-3 and TRBJ2-3; 10 positions match TRBD2. Germline V CDR1 and CDR2: ENHRY, SYGVKD. CDR3 length: 16 residues. V trimming: 8 bases; J trimming: 6 bases; junction bases outside the gene matches: 14. The CDR3, as DNA: TGTGCCATCGGGGGCCAGCTAGCGGGGGCAGGGGATACGCAGTATTTT. This translates into CAIGGQLAGAGDTQYF.

This clonotype ranks as medium-sized. The chain has TRBV6-2 or TRBV6-3 and TRBJ2-2; 8 positions agree with TRBD1. V dropped 5 bases and J dropped 5; count of bases not matched to a gene: 7. The germline CDR1 and CDR2 sequences are MNHEY and SVGEGT. CDR3 size: 15 residues. CDR3 loop: CASSPQGVATGELFF. The CDR3 DNA is TGTGCCAGCAGTCCACAGGGGGTGGCGACCGGGGAGCTGTTTTTT.

This clonotype occurred many times. The CDR3 DNA follows: TGCAGTGCTAGGGTACAATCGGGCACTGAAGCTTTCTTT. Its protein product is CSARVQSGTEAFF. This sequence joins TRBV20-1 and TRBJ1-1; D uncertain. The CDR3 has 13 amino acids. CDR1 and CDR2 (germline): DFQATT, SNEGSKA (reference sequence). Trimming cost V 3 bases and J 4 bases, with 12 bases left between them.

By proportion, this clonotype is medium-sized. V gene TRBV27 combines with J gene TRBJ2-7; D tentatively reads TRBD1 or TRBD2 (5 bases each). Germline CDR1 and CDR2: MNHEY and SMNVEV (reference sequence). The CDR3 length is 13 residues. V gave up 5 bases and J gave up 2 bases, with 10 bases separating them. DNA of the CDR3: TGTGCCAGCAGTGCCGGGGCGCCCTACGAGCAGTACTTC. Protein: CASSAGAPYEQYF.

This clonotype was observed many times. V is TRBV12-3 or TRBV12-4 and J is TRBJ1-1; D is undetermined. Trimming stripped 6 bases from V and 9 bases from J, with 17 bases between. The CDR3 sequence is 13 residues long. CDR3 bases: TGTGCCAGCAGCCGGAGCAGGATGGGTCAAGCTTTCTTT. Amino acids: CASSRSRMGQAFF.

Many counts were recorded for this clonotype. This chain uses TRBV10-3 with TRBJ2-1; the D gene could be TRBD1 or TRBD2 (6 bases each). The CDR3 totals 19 residues. Trimming cost V 5 bases and J 3 bases, with 26 bases left between them. Per germline, CDR1 ENHRY and CDR2 SYGVKD. CDR3 nucleotides: TGTGCCATCAGTATTTTCAGGGGAGGTTTTGTCTTCTACTACAATGAGCAGTTCTTC. Translating it yields CAISIFRGGFVFYYNEQFF.

This clonotype was counted between two and nine times. The V gene is TRBV5-1, the J gene TRBJ2-7; 11 bases are shared with TRBD2. The length of the CDR3 is 15 residues. The ends lost 2 bases at V and 3 bases at J; junction bases unmatched: 4. In germline, CDR1 is SGHRS, CDR2 YFSETQ. The CDR3 loop is CASSFSGTSGYEQYF. For the CDR3, the DNA is TGCGCCAGCAGCTTTTCCGGGACTAGCGGCTACGAGCAGTACTTC.

By sample share, this clonotype is medium-sized (0.01 to 0.1%). The rearrangement links TRBV7-2 to TRBJ1-5; D unclear. Trimming left V 5 bases short and J 4 bases short, with 6 bases between. The CDR3 spans 12 residues. Germline CDR1 and CDR2: SGHTA and FQGNSA. The CDR3 is CASSPVNQPQHF. The DNA for the CDR3 is TGTGCCAGCAGCCCCGTAAATCAGCCCCAGCATTTT.

This clonotype has a count of ten or more. This chain joins TRBV15 and TRBJ2-1; D is perhaps TRBD1 or TRBD2 (5 bases each). The V gene lost 1 base and the J gene lost 1 base, with 17 bases spanning the gap. This CDR3 has 18 amino acids. Germline V CDR1 and CDR2: LNHNV, YYDKDF (reference sequence). CDR3 region: CATSRVVVWGYSYNEQFF. The CDR3 nucleotides are TGTGCCACCAGCAGAGTAGTTGTGTGGGGGTATTCCTACAATGAGCAGTTCTTC.

This clonotype came up many times. The DNA for the CDR3 is TGCAGTGCTAGGGACAGTTTTAGCAATCAGCCCCAGCATTTT. Translation: CSARDSFSNQPQHF. The gene calls are TRBV20-1 and TRBJ1-5; a weak D match, TRBD1 (6 bases). The V end was cut by 3 bases, the J end by 0 bases, with 9 bases between. There are 14 residues in the CDR3. The germline V gene encodes CDR1 DFQATT and CDR2 SNEGSKA (reference sequence).

This clonotype appeared many times. The chain has TRBV20-1 and TRBJ2-1; 8 nucleotides match TRBD2. The length of the CDR3 is 15 residues. After removal of 3 bases from V and 7 bases from J, the junction contained 11 bases not matched to a gene. Germline loops: CDR1 DFQATT, CDR2 SNEGSKA (reference sequence). The CDR3 spells CSASLGSGGRNEQFF. CDR3 DNA sequence: TGCAGTGCTAGCTTAGGGAGCGGGGGTCGGAATGAGCAGTTCTTC.

At least ten counts were recorded for this clonotype. The genes are TRBV19 and TRBJ2-2; D is ambiguous. Germline CDR1 LNHDA, CDR2 SQIVND (reference sequence). V was clipped by 2 bases and J by 6 bases, with 4 bases between them. The CDR3 extends over 12 amino acids. CDR3 in amino acids: CASSIYPGELFF. CDR3 bases: TGTGCCAGTAGTATATACCCCGGGGAGCTGTTTTTT.

This clonotype was picked up many times. The rearrangement uses TRBV11-2 and TRBJ2-3, with D possibly TRBD2 on 7 matching bases. With 0 bases removed from V and 1 base from J, the gap between germline ends came to 23 bases. The CDR3 consists of 20 residues. The germline V gene encodes CDR1 SGHAT and CDR2 FQNNGV. The DNA of the CDR3 is TGTGCCAGCAGCTTAGAATGGGTTGAGGCGACGGGGGGCCGCACAGATACGCAGTATTTT. Translated: CASSLEWVEATGGRTDTQYF.

This clonotype was observed a handful of times. This chain joins TRBV3-1 and TRBJ2-5, with D unclear. V was clipped by 7 bases and J by 3 bases, with 12 bases between them. This CDR3 is built from 13 residues. The germline gives CDR1 LGHDT, CDR2 YNNKEL (reference sequence). CDR3 protein: CASTRQAEETQYF. The CDR3 DNA follows: TGTGCCAGCACCCGTCAGGCGGAAGAGACCCAGTACTTC.

This clonotype was seen a handful of times. The rearrangement uses TRBV5-5 and TRBJ2-5, with 11 nucleotides matching TRBD1. Germline V gene data show CDR1 as SGHKS and CDR2 as YYEKEE (reference sequence). Trimming took 3 bases from V and 1 from J; bases not matched to a gene: 8. The CDR3 sequence is 17 residues long. CDR3 DNA: TGTGCCAGCAGCTCGGCCCGGACAGGGGGCTTCCAAGAGACCCAGTACTTC. Amino acid sequence: CASSSARTGGFQETQYF.

On this clonotype itself: This may be a read error, as it is one base from a much larger clone. The chain recombines TRBV21-1 with TRBJ1-5. TRBV21-1 constitutes a pseudogene. CDR3 size: 15 residues. In DNA form, the CDR3 reads TGTGCCAGCGGCAAAGTTCACGATAGCAATCAGCCCCAGCATTTT. Translation: CASGKVHDSNQPQHF.

This clonotype was detected only a few times. This sequence joins TRBV6-6 and TRBJ1-5; perhaps TRBD1 as D (6 bases). V lost 6 bases to trimming and J lost 3 bases, with 9 bases between them. The CDR3 is 13 amino acids. Germline V gene lookup returns CDR1 MNHNY and CDR2 SVGAGI (reference sequence). The CDR3 spells CASRRQDNQPQHF. The DNA of the CDR3 is TGTGCCAGCAGACGACAGGACAATCAGCCCCAGCATTTT.

This clonotype was seen repeatedly, ten times or more. The chain employs TRBV14 and TRBJ2-7; D unresolved. The germline V gene encodes CDR1 SGHDN and CDR2 FVKESK. V shed 1 base and J shed 5 bases, with 12 bases lying between them. CDR3 length: 14 amino acids. CDR3 sequence: CASSQVVGLNEQYF. In DNA, the CDR3 is TGTGCCAGCAGCCAAGTTGTGGGGTTGAACGAGCAGTACTTC.

The table lists this clonotype with many counts. The V and J genes are TRBV11-1 and TRBJ2-5; no reliable D call. Between the trimmed V and J ends, which lost 8 bases and 5 bases, there was a span of 15 bases. This CDR3 spans 13 amino acids. Germline assignment: CDR1 SGHAT and CDR2 FQDESV (reference sequence). The CDR3 nucleotides are TGTGCCAGCCTTCGTTCCTTATCGGAGACCCAGTACTTC. Its protein product is CASLRSLSETQYF.

The V call is TRBV28, the J call TRBJ2-3; the match to TRBD2 covers 8 bases. The CDR3 is made up of 16 amino acids. Germline V gives CDR1 MDHEN, CDR2 SYDVKM. The junction had 16 bases not matched to a gene; V was cut back by 8 bases and J by 6 bases. CDR3 nucleotides: TGTGCCAGCGCCGTCGGGGGGGCCGGCGGGGATGATACGCAGTATTTT. Translation: CASAVGGAGGDDTQYF.

At least ten counts were recorded for this clonotype. The rearrangement links TRBV25-1 to TRBJ1-5, with D hard to call. In germline, CDR1 is MGHDK, CDR2 SYGVNS. The germline V and J ends were trimmed by 0 bases and 5 bases, with 8 bases remaining between them. The CDR3 totals 14 residues. The CDR3 DNA follows: TGTGCCAGCAGTGAATATTGCGGCTATCAGCCCCAGCATTTT. Protein: CASSEYCGYQPQHF.

The chain is built from TRBV27 and TRBJ2-5, with D possibly matching TRBD2 (6 bases). In germline, CDR1 is MNHEY, CDR2 SMNVEV (reference sequence). The CDR3 sequence is 14 residues long. Trimming shortened V by 3 bases and J by 1 base, and 9 bases separated the two germline ends. CDR3 sequence reads: CASSFSGLQETQYF. CDR3 bases: TGTGCCAGCAGTTTCTCGGGACTCCAAGAGACCCAGTACTTC.

This clonotype was counted at least ten times. The CDR3 here is CASSLEETEDYTF. The CDR3 DNA reads as TGTGCCAGCAGCTTGGAGGAGACGGAGGACTACACCTTC. The chain couples TRBV5-6 to TRBJ1-2, with D unresolved. CDR3 length: 13 amino acids. Germline-derived CDR1 and CDR2 are SGHDT and YYEEEE. V dropped 0 bases and J dropped 10 bases, with 13 bases sitting between them.

In its sample, this clonotype was seen many times. J is TRBJ2-1 and V is TRBV11-2, with 11 positions matching TRBD2. The CDR3 is 14 residues long. Germline V gives CDR1 SGHAT, CDR2 FQNNGV. V dropped 7 bases and J dropped 4; count of bases not matched to a gene: 3. The CDR3 coding sequence is TGTGCCAGCAACAGACTAGCGGGATACAATGAGCAGTTCTTC. Amino acids: CASNRLAGYNEQFF.

This clonotype occurred a few times. The chain couples TRBV5-4 to TRBJ2-5; the match to TRBD1 covers 10 bases. The CDR3 has 15 residues. Germline values: CDR1 SGHNT, CDR2 YYREEE (reference sequence). J lost 5 bases, V lost 4 bases, and 8 bases had no gene match. The CDR3 reads CASSPTGGPRETQYF. The CDR3 DNA is TGTGCCAGCAGCCCGACAGGGGGCCCCAGGGAGACCCAGTACTTC.